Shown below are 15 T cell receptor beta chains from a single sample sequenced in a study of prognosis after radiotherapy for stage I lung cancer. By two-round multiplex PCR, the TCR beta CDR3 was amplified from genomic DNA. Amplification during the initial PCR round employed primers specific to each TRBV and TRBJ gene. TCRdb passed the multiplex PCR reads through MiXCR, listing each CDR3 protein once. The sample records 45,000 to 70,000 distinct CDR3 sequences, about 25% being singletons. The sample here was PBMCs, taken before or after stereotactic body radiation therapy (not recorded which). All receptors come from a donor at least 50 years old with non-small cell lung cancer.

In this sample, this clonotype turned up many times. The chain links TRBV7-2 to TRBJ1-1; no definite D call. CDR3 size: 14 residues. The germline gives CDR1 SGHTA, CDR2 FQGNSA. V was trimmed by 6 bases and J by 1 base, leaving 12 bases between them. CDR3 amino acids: CASSRGNSNTEAFF. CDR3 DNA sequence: TGTGCCAGCAGTCGGGGTAACTCGAACACTGAAGCTTTCTTT.

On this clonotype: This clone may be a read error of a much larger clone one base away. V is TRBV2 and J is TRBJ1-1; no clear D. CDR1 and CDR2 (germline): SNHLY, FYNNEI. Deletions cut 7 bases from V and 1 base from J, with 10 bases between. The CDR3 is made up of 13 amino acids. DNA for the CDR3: TGTGCCAGCAATGGTGAACGGAACACTGAAGCTTTCTTT. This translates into CASNGERNTEAFF.

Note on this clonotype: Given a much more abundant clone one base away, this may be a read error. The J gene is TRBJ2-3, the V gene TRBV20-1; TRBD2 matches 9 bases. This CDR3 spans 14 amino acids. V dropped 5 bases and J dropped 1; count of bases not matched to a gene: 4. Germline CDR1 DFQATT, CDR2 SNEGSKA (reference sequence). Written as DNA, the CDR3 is TGCAGTGCTGGACTAGCGTGGGGCACAGATACGCAGTATTTT. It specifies CSAGLAWGTDTQYF.

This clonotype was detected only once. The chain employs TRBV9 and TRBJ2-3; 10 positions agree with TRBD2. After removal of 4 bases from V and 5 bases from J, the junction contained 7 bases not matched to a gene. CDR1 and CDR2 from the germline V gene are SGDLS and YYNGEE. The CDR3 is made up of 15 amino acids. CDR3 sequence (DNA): TGTGCCAGCAGCATCACTAGCGGGGAGGGAGATACGCAGTATTTT. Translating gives CASSITSGEGDTQYF.

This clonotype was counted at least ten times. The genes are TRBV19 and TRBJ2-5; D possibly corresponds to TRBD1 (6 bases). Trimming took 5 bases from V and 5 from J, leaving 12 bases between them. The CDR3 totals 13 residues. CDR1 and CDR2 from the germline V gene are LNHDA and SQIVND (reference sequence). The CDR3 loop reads CASSGQSRETQYF. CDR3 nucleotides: TGTGCCAGTAGTGGACAGTCTCGGGAGACCCAGTACTTC.

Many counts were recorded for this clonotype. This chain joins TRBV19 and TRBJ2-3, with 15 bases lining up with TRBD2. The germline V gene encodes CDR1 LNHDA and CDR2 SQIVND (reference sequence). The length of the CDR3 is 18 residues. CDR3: CATTGGTSGGLGTDTQYF. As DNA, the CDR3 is TGTGCAACAACGGGCGGGACTAGCGGGGGGTTAGGCACAGATACGCAGTATTTT. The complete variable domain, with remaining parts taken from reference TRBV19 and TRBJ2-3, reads DGGITQSPKYLFRKEGQNVTLSCEQNLNHDAMYWYRQDPGQGLRLIYYSQIVNDFQKGDIAEGYSVSREKKESFPLTVTSAQKNPTAFYLCATTGGTSGGLGTDTQYFGPGTRLTVL.

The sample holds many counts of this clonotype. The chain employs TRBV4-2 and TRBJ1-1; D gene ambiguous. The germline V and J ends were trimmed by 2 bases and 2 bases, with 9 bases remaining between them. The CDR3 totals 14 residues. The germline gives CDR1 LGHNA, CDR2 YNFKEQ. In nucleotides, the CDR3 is TGTGCCAGCAGCCAATACCGGGAAAACACTGAAGCTTTCTTT. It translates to CASSQYRENTEAFF.

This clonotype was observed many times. In DNA, the CDR3 is TGTGCCAGCATGGGGTTCGTTAATTCACCCCTCCACTTT. It codes for CASMGFVNSPLHF. This chain uses TRBV2 with TRBJ1-6; no reliable D call. The CDR3 totals 13 residues. The germline gives CDR1 SNHLY, CDR2 FYNNEI. The germline V and J ends were trimmed by 7 bases and 6 bases, with 10 bases remaining between them.

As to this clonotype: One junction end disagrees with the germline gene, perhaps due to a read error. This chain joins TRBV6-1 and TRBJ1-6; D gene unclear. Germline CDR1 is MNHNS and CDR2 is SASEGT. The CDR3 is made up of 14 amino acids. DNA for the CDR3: TGTGCCAGCAGTGACCCCGACGGCAATTCACCACTCCACTTT. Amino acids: CASSDPDGNSPLHF.

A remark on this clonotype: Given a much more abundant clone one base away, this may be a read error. CDR3 coding DNA: TGCAGCGTTCAGAAGGGCTTTGGGGCCAACGTCCTGACTTTC. As protein: CSVQKGFGANVLTF. This chain connects TRBV29-1 to TRBJ2-6; D remains ambiguous. This CDR3 is built from 14 residues. CDR1 SQVTM and CDR2 ANQGSEA come from the germline V gene. V was trimmed by 5 bases and J by 3 bases, leaving 11 bases between them.

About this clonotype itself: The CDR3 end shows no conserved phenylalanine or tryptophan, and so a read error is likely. CDR3 in amino acids: CSVEGMGGYGYTS. Written as DNA, the CDR3 is TGCAGCGTTGAAGGAATGGGTGGATATGGCTACACCTCC. V is TRBV29-1 and J is TRBJ1-2, with D uncertain. The germline V gene encodes CDR1 SQVTM and CDR2 ANQGSEA. The V gene lost 1 base and the J gene lost 5 bases, with 11 bases spanning the gap. The length of the CDR3 is 13 residues.

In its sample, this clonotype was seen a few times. The CDR3 protein is CASSPLDGTYTDTQYF. The CDR3 DNA follows: TGTGCCAGCTCACCTTTGGACGGAACCTACACAGATACGCAGTATTTT. V gene TRBV18 combines with J gene TRBJ2-3, with D hard to call. This CDR3 has 16 residues. Germline CDR1 KGHSH, CDR2 LQKENI. The V end was cut by 3 bases, the J end by 2 bases, with 15 bases between.

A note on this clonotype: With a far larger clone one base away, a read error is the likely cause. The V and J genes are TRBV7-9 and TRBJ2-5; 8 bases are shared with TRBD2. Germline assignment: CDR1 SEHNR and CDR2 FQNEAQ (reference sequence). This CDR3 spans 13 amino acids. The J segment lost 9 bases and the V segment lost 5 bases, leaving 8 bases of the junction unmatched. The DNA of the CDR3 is TGTGCCAGCAGCAGAGAGATCGGGAGGGCCCAGTACTTC. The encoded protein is CASSREIGRAQYF.

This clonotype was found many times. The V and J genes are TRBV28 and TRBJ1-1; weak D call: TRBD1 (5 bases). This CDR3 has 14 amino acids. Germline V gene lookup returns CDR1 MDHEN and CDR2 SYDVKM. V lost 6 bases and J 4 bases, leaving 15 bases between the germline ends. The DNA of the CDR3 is TGTGCCAGCAGGACCCTCAGGGTTTTCACTGAAGCTTTCTTT. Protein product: CASRTLRVFTEAFF. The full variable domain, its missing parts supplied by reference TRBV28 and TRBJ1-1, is DVKVTQSSRYLVKRTGEKVFLECVQDMDHENMFWYRQDPGLGLRLIYFSYDVKMKEKGDIPEGYSVSREKKERFSLILESASTNQTSMYLCASRTLRVFTEAFFGQGTRLTVV.

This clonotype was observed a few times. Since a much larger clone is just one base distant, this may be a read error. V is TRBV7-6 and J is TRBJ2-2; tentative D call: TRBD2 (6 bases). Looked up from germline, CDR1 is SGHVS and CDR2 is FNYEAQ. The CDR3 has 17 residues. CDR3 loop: CASSLAMGLPGTGEVFF. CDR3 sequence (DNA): TGTGCCAGCAGCTTAGCCATGGGACTCCCAGGGACCGGGGAGGTGTTTTTT.